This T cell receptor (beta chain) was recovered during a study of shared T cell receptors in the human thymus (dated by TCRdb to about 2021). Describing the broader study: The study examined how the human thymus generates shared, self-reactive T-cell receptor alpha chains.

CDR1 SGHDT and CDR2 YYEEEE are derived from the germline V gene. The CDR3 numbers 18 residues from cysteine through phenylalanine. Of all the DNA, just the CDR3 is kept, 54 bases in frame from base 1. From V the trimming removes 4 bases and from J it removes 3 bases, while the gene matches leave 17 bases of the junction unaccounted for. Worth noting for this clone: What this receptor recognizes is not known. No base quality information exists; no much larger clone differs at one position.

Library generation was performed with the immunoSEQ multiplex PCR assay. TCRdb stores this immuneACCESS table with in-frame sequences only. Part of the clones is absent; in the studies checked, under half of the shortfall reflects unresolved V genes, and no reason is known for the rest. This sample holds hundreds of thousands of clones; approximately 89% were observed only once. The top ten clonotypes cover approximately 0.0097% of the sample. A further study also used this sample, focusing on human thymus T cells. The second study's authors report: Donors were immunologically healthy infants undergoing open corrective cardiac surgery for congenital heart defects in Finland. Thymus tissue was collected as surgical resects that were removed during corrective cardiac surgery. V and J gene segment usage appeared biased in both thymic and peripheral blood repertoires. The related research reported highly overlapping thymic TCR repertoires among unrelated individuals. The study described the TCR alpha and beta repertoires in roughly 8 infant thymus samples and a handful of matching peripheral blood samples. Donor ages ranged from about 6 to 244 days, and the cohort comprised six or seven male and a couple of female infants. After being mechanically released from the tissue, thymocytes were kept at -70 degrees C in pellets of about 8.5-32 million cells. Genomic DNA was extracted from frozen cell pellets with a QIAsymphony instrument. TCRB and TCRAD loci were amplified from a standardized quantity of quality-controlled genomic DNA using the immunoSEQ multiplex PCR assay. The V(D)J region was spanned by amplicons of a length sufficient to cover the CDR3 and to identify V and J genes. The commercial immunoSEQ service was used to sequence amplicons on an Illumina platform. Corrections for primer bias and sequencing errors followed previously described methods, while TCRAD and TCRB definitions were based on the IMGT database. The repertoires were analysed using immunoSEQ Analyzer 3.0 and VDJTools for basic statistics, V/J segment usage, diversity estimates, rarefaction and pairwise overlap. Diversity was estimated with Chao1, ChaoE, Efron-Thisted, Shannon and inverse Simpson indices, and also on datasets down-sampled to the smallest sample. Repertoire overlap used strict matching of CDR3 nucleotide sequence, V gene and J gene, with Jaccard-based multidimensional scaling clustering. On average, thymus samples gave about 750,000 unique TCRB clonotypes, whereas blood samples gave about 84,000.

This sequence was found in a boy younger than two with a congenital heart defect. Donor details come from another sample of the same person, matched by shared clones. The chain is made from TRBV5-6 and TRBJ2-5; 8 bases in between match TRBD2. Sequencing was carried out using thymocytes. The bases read TGTGCCAGCAGCCCGACCGGGGGGGGGTACTTTGTGGAAGAGACCCAGTACTTC. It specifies CASSPTGGGYFVEETQYF.